This T cell receptor beta chain derives from a study of T cells in Graves' hyperthyroidism and ophthalmopathy. A note on this clonotype: Antigen: not known.

Notes on the study in general: Most clonotypes expanded in thyroid above 0.001 were likewise present in blood.

Trimming took 7 bases from V and 0 from J; bases not matched to a gene: 3. CDR1 and CDR2 from the germline V gene are SQVTM and ANQGSEA. The CDR3 extends over 12 amino acids. Amplification of TCR beta CDR3 regions used RNA as the template. First-round RT-PCR with HTBI primers amplified the TCR CDR3 region. In TCRdb, the multiplex PCR reads were re-called with MiXCR into one record per CDR3 protein. The data hold under 250,000 distinct CDR3 sequences, with roughly a sixth observed a single time. The J gene is TRBJ2-7, the V gene TRBV29-1, with 7 nucleotides matching TRBD2. This receptor was taken from a woman aged 45 to 65 with Graves' hyperthyroidism. The sample comprised blood. CDR3 nucleotide sequence: TGCAGCGGGGGGGGAAGCTCCTACGAGCAGTACTTC. Amino acid sequence: CSGGGSSYEQYF.